Listed below are T cell receptor beta chains from one sample, sequenced in a study of technical replicates of blood from four donors. Measured with immunoSEQ multiplex PCR; TCRdb has only the in-frame clones, and not every one. The sample includes 45,000 to 65,000 clones, around 96% of them seen just once. The sequencing sample was made of PBMCs. Receptors originate from a human donor in good health. Some clones in this sample may be carry-over from other donors' samples. Both conserved end residues are part of each CDR3. D genes are given only for firm matches. Size tells how often a clone was seen (once, few, many) or the class of an expanded clone, and some rows leave it out.

cdr3_aa: CASSRTGQGGGNTIYF
cdr3_nt: TGTGCCAGCAGCCGAACGGGACAGGGTGGTGGAAACACCATATATTTT
d_call: TRBD1
clone_size: -
v_call: TRBV4-2
j_call: TRBJ1-3

cdr3_aa: CASSQLPGQGIGMEAFF
cdr3_nt: TGTGCCAGCAGCCAATTACCGGGACAGGGAATTGGTATGGAGGCTTTCTTT
d_call: TRBD1
clone_size: -
v_call: TRBV4-2
j_call: TRBJ1-1

cdr3_aa: CASRGTSGRDTGELFF
cdr3_nt: TGTGCCAGCAGGGGTACTAGCGGGAGGGATACCGGGGAGCTGTTTTTT
d_call: TRBD2
clone_size: -
v_call: TRBV2
j_call: TRBJ2-2

cdr3_aa: CASRLTDRGGGELFF
cdr3_nt: TGTGCAAGTCGCTTGACCGACAGGGGTGGAGGGGAGCTGTTTTTT
d_call: -
clone_size: -
v_call: TRBV12-2
j_call: TRBJ2-2

cdr3_aa: CASSLQGKTDTQYF
cdr3_nt: TGTGCCAGCAGTCTCCAGGGGAAAACAGATACGCAGTATTTT
d_call: -
clone_size: -
v_call: TRBV2
j_call: TRBJ2-3

cdr3_aa: CSAQGGLAYYNEQFF
cdr3_nt: TGCAGCGCCCAAGGGGGACTAGCCTACTACAATGAGCAGTTCTTC
d_call: TRBD2
clone_size: -
v_call: TRBV29-1
j_call: TRBJ2-1

cdr3_aa: CASSLRLAGSPGTDTQYF
cdr3_nt: TGTGCCAGCAGCTTAAGACTAGCGGGCTCTCCGGGCACAGATACGCAGTATTTT
d_call: TRBD2
clone_size: once
v_call: TRBV7-8
j_call: TRBJ2-3

cdr3_aa: CASSIIEGNIQYF
cdr3_nt: TGTGCCAGTAGTATAATCGAGGGAAACATTCAGTACTTC
d_call: -
clone_size: -
v_call: TRBV19
j_call: TRBJ2-4

cdr3_aa: CASSLRGVGYGYTF
cdr3_nt: TGTGCCAGCAGCTTGCGGGGGGTAGGCTATGGCTACACCTTC
d_call: -
clone_size: once
v_call: TRBV5-4
j_call: TRBJ1-2

cdr3_aa: CASSPNVGGSTYEQYF
cdr3_nt: TGTGCCAGCTCACCCAACGTCGGAGGTAGCACCTACGAGCAGTACTTC
d_call: -
clone_size: -
v_call: TRBV18
j_call: TRBJ2-7

cdr3_aa: CASNLAGGRVEEQFF
cdr3_nt: TGTGCCAGCAACCTAGCGGGAGGGCGGGTTGAGGAGCAGTTCTTC
d_call: TRBD2
clone_size: -
v_call: TRBV25-1
j_call: TRBJ2-1